A selection of T cell receptor beta chains follows, all from one sample in a study of blood T cell repertoires in COVID-19. Some clones are missing from TCRdb's copy, which holds only in-frame ones; the method was immunoSEQ multiplex PCR. Of 120,000 or so clones in the sample, around 89% are singletons; the top ten hold roughly 7.6%. The specimen was peripheral blood. The receptors come from a man between 45 and 60 years old with acute or convalescent COVID-19. Each CDR3 is given with its conserved first and last residue. D genes are given only for firm matches. Where a row states a size, it is once, few, many or the class of an expanded clone; other rows omit it.

cdr3_length	v_call	j_call	clone_size	d_call	cdr3_aa	cdr3_nt
15	TRBV4-1	TRBJ1-2	-	-	CASSPPYGQLGGYTF	TGCGCCAGCAGCCCGCCTTATGGACAGCTGGGTGGCTACACCTTC
13	TRBV30	TRBJ1-2	-	-	CAWSWQGGPGYTF	TGTGCCTGGAGTTGGCAGGGAGGGCCGGGCTACACCTTC
15	TRBV6-6	TRBJ1-1	-	-	CASSYSVQELPEAFF	TGTGCCAGCAGTTACTCGGTACAGGAACTTCCCGAAGCTTTCTTT
15	TRBV18	TRBJ1-2	-	-	CASSPSRAGSYGYTF	TGTGCCAGCTCACCATCAAGGGCGGGGAGCTATGGCTACACCTTC
14	TRBV19	TRBJ2-1	-	-	CASSIGGLNNEQFF	TGTGCCAGTAGTATAGGTGGGCTCAACAATGAGCAGTTCTTC
17	TRBV21-1	TRBJ2-2	-	-	CASTRGRASRGTGELFF	TGTGCCAGCACCCGAGGGAGGGCTTCTAGGGGGACCGGGGAGCTGTTTTTT
16	TRBV6-6	TRBJ1-5	-	-	CASSYSRSNFNQPQHF	TGTGCCAGCAGTTACTCGAGGAGCAATTTCAATCAGCCCCAGCATTTT
15	TRBV5-8	TRBJ1-6	-	-	CASSLQSSYNSPLHF	TGTGCCAGCAGCTTACAGAGCTCCTATAATTCACCCCTCCACTTT
15	TRBV6-5	TRBJ1-2	-	TRBD1	CASSAGDRGGYGYTF	TGTGCCAGCTCCGCTGGGGACAGGGGTGGCTATGGCTACACCTTC
17	TRBV5-8	TRBJ1-2	-	TRBD1	CASSVTGTGGNLFGYTF	TGTGCCAGCAGCGTCACCGGGACAGGGGGCAATTTGTTTGGCTACACCTTC
14	TRBV6-6	TRBJ1-4	-	-	CASTSVGTNEKLFF	TGTGCCAGCACCTCGGTAGGGACAAATGAAAAACTGTTTTTT
15	TRBV2	TRBJ1-5	-	-	CASSRAGGVNQPQHF	TGTGCCAGCAGTAGGGCGGGGGGCGTCAATCAGCCCCAGCATTTT
12	TRBV6-5	TRBJ1-5	-	-	CASQGSNQPQHF	TGTGCCAGCCAGGGCAGCAATCAGCCCCAGCATTTT
16	TRBV9	TRBJ1-1	-	TRBD1	CASSVGTGASYTEAFF	TGTGCCAGCAGCGTTGGGACAGGGGCTAGTTACACTGAAGCTTTCTTT
14	TRBV7-6	TRBJ2-2	-	-	CASSLVVSGGELFF	TGTGCCAGCAGCTTAGTGGTATCAGGCGGGGAGCTGTTTTTT
13	TRBV25-1	TRBJ2-5	-	-	CASSARSQETQYF	TGTGCCAGCAGTGCCCGCAGCCAAGAGACCCAGTACTTC
14	TRBV11-3	TRBJ1-1	-	TRBD1	CASSLDRDSHEAFF	TGTGCCAGCAGCCTAGACCGGGACAGCCATGAAGCTTTCTTT
14	TRBV7-2	TRBJ1-5	-	-	CASSFPGWGQPQHF	TGTGCCAGCAGCTTCCCAGGGTGGGGTCAGCCCCAGCATTTT
17	TRBV27	TRBJ2-3	-	TRBD2	CASNPGGAGPSTDTQYF	TGTGCCAGCAACCCCGGGGGGGCGGGCCCGAGCACAGATACGCAGTATTTT
15	TRBV6-5	TRBJ1-4	-	TRBD1	CASSPGTGYARKLFF	TGTGCCAGCAGCCCCGGGACAGGATACGCTCGAAAACTGTTTTTT
15	TRBV28	TRBJ2-5	-	TRBD1	CASSWGQGAGETQYF	TGTGCCAGCAGTTGGGGACAGGGGGCGGGAGAGACCCAGTACTTC
13	TRBV28	TRBJ1-1	few	TRBD1	CASSLGGQGAAFF	TGTGCCAGCAGTTTAGGTGGACAGGGCGCAGCTTTCTTT
14	TRBV27	TRBJ2-7	-	TRBD1	CASSSGQGVYEQYF	TGTGCCAGCAGTTCAGGACAGGGGGTATACGAGCAGTACTTC
15	TRBV6-5	TRBJ1-1	-	-	CASSYSASPNTEAFF	TGTGCCAGCAGTTACTCCGCCAGTCCGAACACTGAAGCTTTCTTT
13	TRBV19	TRBJ1-2	-	-	CASSSGTLRGYTF	TGTGCCAGTAGTAGCGGGACCTTGCGGGGCTACACCTTC
17	TRBV6-2/TRBV6-3	TRBJ1-6	-	TRBD1	CASSPNSPTGLNSPLHF	TGTGCCAGCAGTCCAAACTCGCCGACAGGGCTGAATTCACCCCTCCACTTT
16	TRBV4-3	TRBJ2-5	-	TRBD2	CASSHTSGRHQETQYF	TGCGCCAGCAGCCATACTAGCGGGAGGCATCAAGAGACCCAGTACTTC
14	TRBV5-1	TRBJ2-1	-	TRBD2	CASSNSGRNNEQFF	TGCGCCAGCAGCAATAGCGGGCGGAACAATGAGCAGTTCTTC
16	TRBV24-1	TRBJ1-4	-	TRBD1	CATSDSTGGGRHRQFF	TGTGCCACCAGTGATTCCACAGGGGGCGGACGCCATCGTCAGTTTTTT
16	TRBV24-1	TRBJ1-3	-	-	CATSGPQGASGNTIYF	TGTGCCACCAGTGGGCCTCAGGGCGCCTCTGGAAACACCATATATTTT
13	TRBV28	TRBJ2-1	-	TRBD1	CASSPDGDRGKFF	TGTGCCAGCAGCCCGGACGGGGACAGGGGGAAGTTCTTC
16	TRBV18	TRBJ2-2	-	-	CASSPRQPVNTGELFF	TGTGCCAGCTCACCAAGACAGCCTGTGAACACCGGGGAGCTGTTTTTT
14	TRBV24-1	TRBJ1-2	-	TRBD1	CATSAAGGNYGYTF	TGTGCCACCAGTGCGGCAGGGGGCAACTATGGCTACACCTTC
13	TRBV14	TRBJ1-1	-	-	CASSQDTRGMAFF	TGTGCCAGCAGCCAAGATACGCGGGGAATGGCTTTCTTT
11	TRBV5-1	TRBJ2-5	-	-	CASGPQETQYF	TGCGCCAGCGGGCCACAAGAGACCCAGTACTTC
14	TRBV30	TRBJ2-7	once	-	CAWRVAGGPYEQYF	TGTGCCTGGAGGGTAGCTGGAGGGCCCTACGAGCAGTACTTC
16	TRBV11-3	TRBJ2-1	-	-	CASSSLAESSYNEQFF	TGTGCCAGCAGCTCACTAGCCGAGAGCTCCTACAATGAGCAGTTCTTC
16	TRBV27	TRBJ1-5	-	TRBD1	CASSPVDDRDHQPQHF	TGTGCCAGCAGTCCCGTCGACGACAGGGATCATCAGCCCCAGCATTTT